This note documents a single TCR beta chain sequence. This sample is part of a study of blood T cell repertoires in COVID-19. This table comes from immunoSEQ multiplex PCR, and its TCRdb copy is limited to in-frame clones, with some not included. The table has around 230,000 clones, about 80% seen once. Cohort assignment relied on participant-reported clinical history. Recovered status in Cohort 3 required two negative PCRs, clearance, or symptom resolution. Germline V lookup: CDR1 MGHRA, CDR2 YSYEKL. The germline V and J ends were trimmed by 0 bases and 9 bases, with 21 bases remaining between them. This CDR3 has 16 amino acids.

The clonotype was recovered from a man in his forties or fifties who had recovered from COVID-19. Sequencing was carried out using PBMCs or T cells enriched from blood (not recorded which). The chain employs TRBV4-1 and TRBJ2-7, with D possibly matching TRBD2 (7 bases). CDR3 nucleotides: TGCGCCAGCAGCCAAGATCCCGGGGGGCGACCCCGAGTGCAGTACTTC. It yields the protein CASSQDPGGRPRVQYF.